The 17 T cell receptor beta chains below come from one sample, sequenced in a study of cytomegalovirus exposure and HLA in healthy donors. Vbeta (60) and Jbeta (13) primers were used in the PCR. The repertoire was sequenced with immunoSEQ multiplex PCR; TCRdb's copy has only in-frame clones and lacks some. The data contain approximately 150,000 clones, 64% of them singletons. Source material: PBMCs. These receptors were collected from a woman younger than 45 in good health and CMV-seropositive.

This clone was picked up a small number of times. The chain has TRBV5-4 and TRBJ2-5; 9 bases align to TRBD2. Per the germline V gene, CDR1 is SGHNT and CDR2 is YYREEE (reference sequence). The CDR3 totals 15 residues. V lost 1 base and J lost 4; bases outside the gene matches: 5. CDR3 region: CASSLPSSGVETQYF. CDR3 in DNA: TGTGCCAGCAGCTTGCCTTCTAGCGGGGTAGAGACCCAGTACTTC.

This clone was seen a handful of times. CDR3 residues: CASSSPTSGAIYEQYF. Written as DNA, the CDR3 is TGTGCCAGCAGTTCCCCCACTAGCGGGGCGATCTACGAGCAGTACTTC. V is TRBV5-5 and J is TRBJ2-7; 10 bases agree with TRBD2. CDR1 and CDR2 (germline): SGHKS, YYEKEE (reference sequence). After removal of 5 bases from V and 3 bases from J, the junction contained 11 bases not matched to a gene. The CDR3 extends over 16 amino acids.

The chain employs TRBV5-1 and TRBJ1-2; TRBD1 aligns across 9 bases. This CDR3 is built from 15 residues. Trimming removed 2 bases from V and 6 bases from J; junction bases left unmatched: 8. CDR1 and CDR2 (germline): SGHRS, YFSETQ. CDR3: CASSLLRGDRDGYTF. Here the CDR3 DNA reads TGCGCCAGCAGCTTACTCAGGGGGGACAGGGATGGCTACACCTTC.

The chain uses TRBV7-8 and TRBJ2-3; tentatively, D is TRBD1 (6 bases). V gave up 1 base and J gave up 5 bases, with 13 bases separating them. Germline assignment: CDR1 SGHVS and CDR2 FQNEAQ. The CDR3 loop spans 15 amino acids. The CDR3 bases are TGTGCCAGCAGCTTAGAGCACAGGGTGGGAGATACGCAGTATTTT. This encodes CASSLEHRVGDTQYF.

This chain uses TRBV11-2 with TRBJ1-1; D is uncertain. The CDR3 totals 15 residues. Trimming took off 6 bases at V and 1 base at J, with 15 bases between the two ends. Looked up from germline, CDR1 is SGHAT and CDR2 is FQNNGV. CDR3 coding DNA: TGTGCCAGCAGACGACGAACTCAGGAGAACACTGAAGCTTTCTTT. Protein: CASRRRTQENTEAFF.

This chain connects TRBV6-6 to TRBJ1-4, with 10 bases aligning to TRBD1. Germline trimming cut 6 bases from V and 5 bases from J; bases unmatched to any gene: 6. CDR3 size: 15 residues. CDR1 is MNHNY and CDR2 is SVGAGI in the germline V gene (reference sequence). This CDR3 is CASSWGQGKNEKLFF. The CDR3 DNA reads TGTGCCAGCAGCTGGGGACAGGGGAAGAATGAAAAACTGTTTTTT.

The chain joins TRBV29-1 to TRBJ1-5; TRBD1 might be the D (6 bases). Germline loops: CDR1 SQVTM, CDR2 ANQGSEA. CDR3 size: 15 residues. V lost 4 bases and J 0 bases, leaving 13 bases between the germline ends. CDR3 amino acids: CSVVEQGDSNQPQHF. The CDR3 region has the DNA TGCAGCGTTGTTGAACAGGGCGATAGCAATCAGCCCCAGCATTTT.

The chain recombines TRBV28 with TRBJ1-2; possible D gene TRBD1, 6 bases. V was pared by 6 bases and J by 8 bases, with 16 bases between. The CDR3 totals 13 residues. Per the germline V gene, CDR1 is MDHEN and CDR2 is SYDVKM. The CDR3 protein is CASRGALIEGYTF. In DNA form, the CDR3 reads TGTGCCAGCAGGGGGGCCCTGATAGAGGGCTACACCTTC.

CDR3 bases: TGTGCCAGCAGTGAAGCACACAGGGGAAGACGGAAACTGTTTTTT. It translates to CASSEAHRGRRKLFF. V is TRBV2 and J is TRBJ1-4, with 7 bases identical to TRBD1. This CDR3 region has 15 residues. V gave up 0 bases and J gave up 11 bases; unmatched junction bases: 9. Per germline, CDR1 SNHLY and CDR2 FYNNEI.

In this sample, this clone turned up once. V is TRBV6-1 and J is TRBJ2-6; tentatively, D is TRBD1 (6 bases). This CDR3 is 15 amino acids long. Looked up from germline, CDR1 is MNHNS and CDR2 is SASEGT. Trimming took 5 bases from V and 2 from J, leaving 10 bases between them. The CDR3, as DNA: TGTGCCAGCAGTACAGGGTTTGCTGGGGCCAACGTCCTGACTTTC. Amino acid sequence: CASSTGFAGANVLTF.

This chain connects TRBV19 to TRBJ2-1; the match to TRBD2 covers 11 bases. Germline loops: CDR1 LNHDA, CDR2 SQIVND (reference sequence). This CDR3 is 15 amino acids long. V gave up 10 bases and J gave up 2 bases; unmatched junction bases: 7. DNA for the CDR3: TGTGCCACCGAACTAGCGGGAGTAGCCTACAATGAGCAGTTCTTC. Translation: CATELAGVAYNEQFF.

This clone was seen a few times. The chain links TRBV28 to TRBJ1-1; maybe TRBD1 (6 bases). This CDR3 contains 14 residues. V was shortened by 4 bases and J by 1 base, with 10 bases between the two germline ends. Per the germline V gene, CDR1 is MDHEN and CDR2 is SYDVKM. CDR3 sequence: CASSWGQKNTEAFF. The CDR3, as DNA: TGTGCCAGCAGTTGGGGACAAAAGAACACTGAAGCTTTCTTT.

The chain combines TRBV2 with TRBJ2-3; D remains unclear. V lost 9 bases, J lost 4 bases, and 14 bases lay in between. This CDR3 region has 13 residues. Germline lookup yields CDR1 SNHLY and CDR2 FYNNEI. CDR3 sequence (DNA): TGTGCCAGTAGCAACCTAACTCCAGATACGCAGTATTTT. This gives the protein CASSNLTPDTQYF.

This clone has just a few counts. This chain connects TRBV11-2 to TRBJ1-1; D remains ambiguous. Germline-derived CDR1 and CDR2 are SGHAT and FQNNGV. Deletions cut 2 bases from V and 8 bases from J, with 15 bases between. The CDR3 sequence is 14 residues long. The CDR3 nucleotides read TGTGCCAGCAGCTTACAGATGGAGGGAAGCGAAGCTTTCTTT. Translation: CASSLQMEGSEAFF.

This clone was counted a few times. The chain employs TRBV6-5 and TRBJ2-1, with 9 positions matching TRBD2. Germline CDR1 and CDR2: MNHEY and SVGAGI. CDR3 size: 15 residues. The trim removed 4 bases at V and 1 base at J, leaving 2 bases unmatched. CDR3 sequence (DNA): TGTGCCAGCAGTTTCGCGGGGGGGTCCTACAATGAGCAGTTCTTC. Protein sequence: CASSFAGGSYNEQFF.

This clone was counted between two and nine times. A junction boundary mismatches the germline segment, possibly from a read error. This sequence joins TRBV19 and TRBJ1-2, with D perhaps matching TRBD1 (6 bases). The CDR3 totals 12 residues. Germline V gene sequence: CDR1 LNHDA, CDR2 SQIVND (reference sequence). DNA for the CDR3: TGTGCCAGTATTGGTATCGATACAGGGACCATCTTC. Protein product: CASIGIDTGTIF.

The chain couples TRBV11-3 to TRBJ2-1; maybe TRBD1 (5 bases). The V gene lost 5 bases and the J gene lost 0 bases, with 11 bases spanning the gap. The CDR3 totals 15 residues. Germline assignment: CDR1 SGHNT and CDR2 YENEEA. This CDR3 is CASSLRQSSYNEQFF. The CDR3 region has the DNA TGTGCCAGCAGCCTCCGACAGAGCTCCTACAATGAGCAGTTCTTC.